This T cell receptor beta chain is drawn from a study of blood T cell repertoires in COVID-19. This clone was seen a single time. Authors' analysis steps: Estimation of nucleated cell counts was performed using reference gene primer amplification. Generated by immunoSEQ multiplex PCR, the TCRdb table keeps only in-frame clones and is missing some. That table is the source of V, J and clone size, and D and trimming were worked out from the DNA. In the table there are about 270,000 clones, around nine tenths of which are singletons. V was cut by 7 bases and J by 6 bases, with 20 bases left in between. This CDR3 is 15 amino acids long. CDR1 and CDR2 (germline): MNHEY, SMNVEV (reference sequence). Cohorts were based on clinical histories the participants reported.

The TCR originated in a woman between 18 and 30 years old who had recovered from COVID-19. Sequenced input: PBMCs or T cells enriched from blood (not recorded which). The chain is built from TRBV27 and TRBJ2-3, with D possibly TRBD2 on 6 matching bases. In DNA, the CDR3 is TGTGCCAGCAAATTTGGAGGGGTCCCAAAGGATACGCAGTATTTT. Translation: CASKFGGVPKDTQYF.